The next 24 T cell receptor beta chains were all read from a single sample in a study of blood T cells in healthy people across ages. Then a second PCR, running roughly 7 to 11 cycles, was carried out with a sample-barcoded 5' primer and a J-beta primer mix. TCRdb fed the 5' RACE reads into MiXCR, producing one record per CDR3 protein. The data hold about 690,000 distinct CDR3 sequences, with 35% to 50% observed a single time. The source material was blood. All receptors derive from a man aged 80 or over in good health.

The J gene is TRBJ2-3, the V gene TRBV29-1; the D is unclear. Germline CDR1 and CDR2: SQVTM and ANQGSEA. The CDR3 totals 12 residues. Trimming took off 3 bases at V and 0 bases at J, with 4 bases between the two ends. The CDR3 is CSVDVSTDTQYF. The CDR3 region has the DNA TGCAGCGTTGATGTGAGCACAGATACGCAGTATTTT.

CDR3 amino acids: CASSFTLGQLIQSSGANVLTF. CDR3 DNA sequence: TGCGCCAGCAGCTTCACTCTAGGACAGCTTATACAGAGCTCTGGGGCCAACGTCCTGACTTTC. V usage is TRBV5-1 and J usage is TRBJ2-6, with TRBD1 as a possible D gene (6 bases). Germline values: CDR1 SGHRS, CDR2 YFSETQ. The CDR3 is 21 amino acids. The ends were cut back, 2 bases at V and 0 bases at J, with 24 bases in the middle. Looking up the rest from reference TRBV5-1 and TRBJ2-6 gives the full variable domain: KAGVTQTPRYLIKTRGQQVTLSCSPISGHRSVSWYQQTPGQGLQFLFEYFSETQRNKGNFPGRFSGRQFSNSRSEMNVSTLELGDSALYLCASSFTLGQLIQSSGANVLTFGAGSRLTVL.

The J gene is TRBJ2-4, the V gene TRBV30; no clear D. V lost 3 bases and J 10 bases, leaving 13 bases between the germline ends. CDR1 and CDR2 from the germline V gene are GTSNPN and SVGIG (reference sequence). The CDR3 runs 12 residues. Here the CDR3 reads CAWSPLPGIQYF. CDR3 coding DNA: TGTGCCTGGAGCCCCCTTCCGGGTATTCAGTACTTC.

The V and J genes are TRBV5-1 and TRBJ2-3; TRBD2 agrees at 14 bases. The CDR3 runs 17 residues. V lost 4 bases and J lost 6; bases outside the gene matches: 10. The germline V gene has CDR1 SGHRS and CDR2 YFSETQ. CDR3 sequence: CASSPGTSGRGSDTQYF. The DNA for the CDR3 is TGCGCCAGCAGCCCCGGGACTAGCGGGAGAGGATCCGATACGCAGTATTTT.

The chain uses TRBV2 and TRBJ1-1; no clear D. CDR3 length equals 13 residues. CDR1 and CDR2 from the germline V gene are SNHLY and FYNNEI. V was shortened by 8 bases and J by 2 bases, with 12 bases between the two germline ends. The CDR3: CASREYRNTEAFF. Here the CDR3 DNA reads TGTGCCAGCCGGGAATACAGAAACACTGAAGCTTTCTTT.

Regarding this clonotype: The junction shows a germline mismatch at one end, possibly a read error. V gene TRBV20-1 combines with J gene TRBJ2-2; the match to TRBD1 covers 8 bases. The CDR3 totals 15 residues. Germline CDR1 reads DFQATT; CDR2 reads SNEGSKA (reference sequence). Written as DNA, the CDR3 is TGCAGCGCTAGAGACGCAAAGACAGGGGTTCGGGAGCTGTTTTTT. Encoded protein: CSARDAKTGVRELFF.

The rearrangement links TRBV18 to TRBJ1-2; 7 bases match TRBD1. The CDR3 has 17 residues. From germline, CDR1 is KGHSH and CDR2 LQKENI. Losses at the gene ends were 2 bases for V and 7 bases for J; bases not matched to a gene: 16. The CDR3 coding sequence is TGTGCCAGCTCACCAATGGCGGAATTAAAGGGGGCTCCTGGCTACACCTTC. Translating gives CASSPMAELKGAPGYTF.

The table lists this clonotype with a few counts. The chain has TRBV20-1 and TRBJ2-5, with 13 bases aligning to TRBD2. The CDR3 totals 14 residues. Per germline, CDR1 DFQATT and CDR2 SNEGSKA (reference sequence). V shed 5 bases, J shed 3 bases, and the junction held 3 bases outside the gene matches. Here the CDR3 DNA reads TGCAGTGCTCAGGGACTAGCGGGGAAAGAGACCCAGTACTTC. Its translation is CSAQGLAGKETQYF.

The V and J genes are TRBV3-1 and TRBJ2-5; perhaps TRBD1 as D (6 bases). The CDR3 loop spans 18 amino acids. In germline, CDR1 is LGHDT, CDR2 YNNKEL (reference sequence). V lost 4 bases and J lost 5, with 26 bases in between. In DNA form, the CDR3 reads TGTGCCAGCAGCCCTCCCCGCCGGCAGGGGATAATGTTGGAGACCCAGTACTTC. This translates into CASSPPRRQGIMLETQYF.

The chain carries TRBV14 and TRBJ1-1; D unclear. CDR1 is SGHDN, CDR2 FVKESK, per germline. V was pared by 4 bases and J by 7 bases, with 16 bases between. This CDR3 has 14 amino acids. This CDR3 reads CASSLNSDLGEAFF. The DNA for the CDR3 is TGTGCCAGCAGCCTCAATTCCGATCTCGGTGAAGCTTTCTTT.

The chain carries TRBV4-3 and TRBJ2-3; D remains unclear. The germline V gene encodes CDR1 LGHNA and CDR2 YSLEER. The CDR3 is made up of 13 amino acids. Trimming cost V 0 bases and J 11 bases, with 12 bases left between them. CDR3 amino acids: CASSQEVQDQQYF. CDR3 nucleotides: TGCGCCAGCAGCCAAGAGGTGCAGGATCAGCAGTATTTT.

This clonotype has at least ten counts. The chain is built from TRBV29-1 and TRBJ2-7; 10 bases are a match to TRBD2. The CDR3 runs to 18 residues. CDR1 is SQVTM and CDR2 is ANQGSEA in the germline V gene. J gave up 3 bases and V 0 bases, and 14 bases lay outside the gene matches. CDR3 protein: CSVEDRGLAGELGYEQYF. CDR3 nucleotides: TGCAGCGTTGAAGATCGCGGGCTAGCGGGAGAGTTGGGCTACGAGCAGTACTTC.

Of note for this clonotype: Because the CDR3's place on the DNA is in doubt, the DNA is left out and the CDR3 is given as listed by TCRdb. This chain connects TRBV7-2 to TRBJ2-2; the D call in the table, TRBD1, was not verified against the DNA. Germline loops: CDR1 SGHTA, CDR2 FQGNSA. The CDR3 totals 15 residues, both ends included. CDR3 amino acids: CASSSSTDPTGELFF.

The V gene is TRBV7-2, the J gene TRBJ1-4; no definite D call. The CDR3 length is 14 residues. The germline gives CDR1 SGHTA, CDR2 FQGNSA. Trimming pared 3 bases from V and 10 bases from J, leaving 15 bases between. CDR3 in DNA: TGTGCCAGCAGCTTTAATGAGGGTGGTGTAAAACTGTTTTTT. Encoded protein: CASSFNEGGVKLFF.

The rearrangement joins TRBV4-3 to TRBJ1-6; possibly TRBD1 for D (5 bases). Germline V gene data show CDR1 as LGHNA and CDR2 as YSLEER. The CDR3 is 16 amino acids. Trimming cost V 3 bases and J 10 bases, with 19 bases left between them. The CDR3 DNA reads TGCGCCAGCAGCCAGGGCGAGGGGCTCCCTCGATCACCCCTCCACTTT. Translated: CASSQGEGLPRSPLHF.

In DNA, the CDR3 is TGCAGTGCTACGAATCCTAGCACAGATACGCAGTATTTT. Its protein is CSATNPSTDTQYF. The V and J genes are TRBV20-1 and TRBJ2-3; D is unresolved. The V gene's germline CDR1 is DFQATT and CDR2 SNEGSKA (reference sequence). The germline V and J ends were trimmed by 4 bases and 0 bases, with 8 bases remaining between them. This CDR3 comprises 13 residues.

This clonotype has at least ten counts. The V call is TRBV7-2, the J call TRBJ2-2; D not certain. V was cut by 5 bases and J by 3 bases, with 22 bases left in between. The length of the CDR3 is 18 residues. Germline-derived CDR1 and CDR2 are SGHTA and FQGNSA. CDR3 in DNA: TGTGCCAGCAGCGAACCCTTTAGGGCAGAATCTTACACCGGGGAGCTGTTTTTT. Residues: CASSEPFRAESYTGELFF.

Comments on this clonotype: This sequence may be a read error, since a much larger clone differs from it by one base. This sequence joins TRBV29-1 and TRBJ2-7; D call uncertain. The CDR3 runs 11 residues. Germline V gene sequence: CDR1 SQVTM, CDR2 ANQGSEA. V lost 6 bases and J lost 7, with 13 bases in between. The chain's CDR3 is CSVTRVNEQYF. The CDR3 bases are TGCAGCGTAACTCGGGTAAATGAGCAGTACTTC.

J is TRBJ2-1 and V is TRBV7-9; TRBD1 matches at 7 bases. From germline, CDR1 is SEHNR and CDR2 FQNEAQ (reference sequence). J gave up 7 bases and V 5 bases, and 8 bases lay outside the gene matches. CDR3 length: 14 residues. CDR3 sequence: CASSVRDRLNEQFF. The CDR3 bases are TGTGCCAGCAGCGTCCGGGACAGATTAAATGAGCAGTTCTTC.

The rearrangement links TRBV4-3 to TRBJ2-1; 7 positions match TRBD2. The CDR3 covers 19 residues. Looked up from germline, CDR1 is LGHNA and CDR2 is YSLEER. J was trimmed by 8 bases and V by 0 bases; bases with no gene match: 19. CDR3 sequence reads: CASSQDLRSRGEPPYEQFF. CDR3 bases: TGCGCCAGCAGCCAAGATCTTCGATCTCGGGGGGAACCCCCGTATGAGCAGTTCTTC.

This clonotype was seen a few times. The chain is built from TRBV29-1 and TRBJ2-3, with 12 bases aligning to TRBD2. CDR1 and CDR2 (germline): SQVTM, ANQGSEA. The CDR3 runs to 16 residues. With 4 bases clipped from V and 3 bases from J, the junction kept 8 bases outside the gene matches. CDR3 sequence reads: CSVVWASGGATDTQYF. The CDR3 coding sequence is TGCAGCGTTGTTTGGGCTAGCGGGGGGGCGACAGATACGCAGTATTTT.

This rearrangement joins TRBV20-1 to TRBJ2-1; TRBD2 matches 13 bases. J lost 7 bases, V lost 3 bases, and 6 bases had no gene match. Germline CDR1 and CDR2: DFQATT and SNEGSKA (reference sequence). The CDR3 extends over 15 amino acids. Written as DNA, the CDR3 is TGCAGTGCTAGTCGACTAGCGGGGGGTACGAATGAGCAGTTCTTC. It translates to CSASRLAGGTNEQFF.

This clonotype was found many times. The J gene is TRBJ2-1, the V gene TRBV10-3; the D call may be TRBD1 or TRBD2 (5 bases each). Trimming stripped 6 bases from V and 4 bases from J, with 10 bases between. Germline CDR1 ENHRY, CDR2 SYGVKD. This CDR3 is 13 amino acids long. As DNA, the CDR3 is TGTGCCATCAGGAGGGACGGATACAATGAGCAGTTCTTC. Encoded protein: CAIRRDGYNEQFF.

The chain joins TRBV7-2 to TRBJ2-3, with D uncertain. CDR3 length: 12 amino acids. Germline CDR1 and CDR2: SGHTA and FQGNSA. Trimming left V 5 bases short and J 9 bases short, with 12 bases between. CDR3: CASSPKFGTQYF. In nucleotides, the CDR3 is TGTGCCAGCAGCCCTAAATTTGGGACGCAGTATTTT. Supplemented by reference TRBV7-2 and TRBJ2-3, the full variable domain reads GAGVSQSPSNKVTEKGKDVELRCDPISGHTALYWYRQSLGQGLEFLIYFQGNSAPDKSGLPSDRFSAERTGGSVSTLTIQRTQQEDSAVYLCASSPKFGTQYFGPGTRLTVL.